This entry describes one TCR beta chain. The data derive from a study of blood T cell repertoires in COVID-19. V was clipped by 2 bases and J by 4 bases; unmatched bases: 4. Germline lookup yields CDR1 LNHDA and CDR2 SQIVND (reference sequence). There are 15 residues in the CDR3. The method was immunoSEQ multiplex PCR; TCRdb's version includes in-frame clones alone and lacks a portion of them. The sample holds roughly 200,000 clones, about 87% seen once. Sequenced input: peripheral blood. The receptor was derived from a woman aged 18-29 years who had recovered from COVID-19. The V and J genes are TRBV19 and TRBJ1-5, with 8 positions matching TRBD1. CDR3 amino acids: CASSIIRDRNQPQHF. CDR3 bases: TGTGCCAGTAGTATAATCAGGGACAGGAATCAGCCCCAGCATTTT.